This T cell receptor (beta chain) was identified in a study of blood T cell repertoires in COVID-19. Whole-study context: Samples of COVID-19 (acute and convalescent) were obtained from the United States, Italy and Spain. From T cells, B-cell-depleted T cells, or PBMCs came the material, which was cDNA or gDNA.

The V and J ends lost 5 bases and 3 bases respectively, with 19 bases between them. Per germline, CDR1 MNHEY and CDR2 SMNVEV (reference sequence). The CDR3 loop spans 17 amino acids. Source study methods: Reference gene primers were amplified, and this amplification served to estimate nucleated cell counts. TCRdb's copy holds only in-frame clones and misses some; the assay was immunoSEQ multiplex PCR. The V and J calls and clone size come from that table; D and trimming were worked out from the DNA. The sample lists 40,000 to 60,000 clones, about 82% occurring once. The chain couples TRBV27 to TRBJ2-2, with D perhaps TRBD2 (6 bases). Sequencing was carried out using peripheral blood. This clonotype was obtained from a human donor in a cohort sampled during active COVID-19. CDR3 sequence: CASSPLRENGDTGELFF. The DNA of the CDR3 is TGTGCCAGCAGTCCCCTCCGGGAGAACGGAGACACCGGGGAGCTGTTTTTT.